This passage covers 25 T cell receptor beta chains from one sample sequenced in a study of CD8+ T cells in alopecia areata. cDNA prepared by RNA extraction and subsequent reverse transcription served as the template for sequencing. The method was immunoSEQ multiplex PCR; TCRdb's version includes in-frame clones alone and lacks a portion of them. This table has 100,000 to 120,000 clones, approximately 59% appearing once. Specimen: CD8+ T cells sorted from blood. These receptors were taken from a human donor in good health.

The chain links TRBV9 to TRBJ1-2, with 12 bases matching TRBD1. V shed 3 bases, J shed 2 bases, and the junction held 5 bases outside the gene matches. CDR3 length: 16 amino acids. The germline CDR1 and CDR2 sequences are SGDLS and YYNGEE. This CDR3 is CASSDTGTGGNYGYTF. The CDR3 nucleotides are TGTGCCAGCAGCGACACCGGGACAGGGGGCAACTATGGCTACACCTTC.

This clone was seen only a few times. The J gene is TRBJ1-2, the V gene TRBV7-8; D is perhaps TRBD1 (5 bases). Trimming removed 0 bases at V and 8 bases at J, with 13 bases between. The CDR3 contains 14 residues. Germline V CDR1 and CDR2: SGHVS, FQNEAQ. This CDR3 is CASSLAPGGEGYTF. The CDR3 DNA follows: TGTGCCAGCAGCTTAGCGCCCGGGGGTGAAGGCTACACCTTC.

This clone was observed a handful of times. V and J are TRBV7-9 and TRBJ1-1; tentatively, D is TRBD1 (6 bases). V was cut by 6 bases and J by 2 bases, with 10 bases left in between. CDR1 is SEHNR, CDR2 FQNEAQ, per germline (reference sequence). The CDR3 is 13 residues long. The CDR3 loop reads CASRSTGNTEAFF. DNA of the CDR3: TGTGCCAGCAGATCGACAGGTAACACTGAAGCTTTCTTT.

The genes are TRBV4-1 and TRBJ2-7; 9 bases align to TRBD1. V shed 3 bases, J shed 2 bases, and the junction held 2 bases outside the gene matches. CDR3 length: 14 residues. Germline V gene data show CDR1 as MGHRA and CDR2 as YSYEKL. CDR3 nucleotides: TGCGCCAGCAGCCAGACAGGGGGAGCCTACGAGCAGTACTTC. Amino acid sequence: CASSQTGGAYEQYF.

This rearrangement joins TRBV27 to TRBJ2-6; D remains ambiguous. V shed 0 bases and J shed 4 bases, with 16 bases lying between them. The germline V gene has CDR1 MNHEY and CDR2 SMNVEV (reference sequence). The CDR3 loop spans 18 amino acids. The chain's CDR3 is CASSLSFPVGWGANVLTF. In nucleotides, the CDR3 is TGTGCCAGCAGTTTATCTTTTCCGGTTGGCTGGGGGGCCAACGTCCTGACTTTC.

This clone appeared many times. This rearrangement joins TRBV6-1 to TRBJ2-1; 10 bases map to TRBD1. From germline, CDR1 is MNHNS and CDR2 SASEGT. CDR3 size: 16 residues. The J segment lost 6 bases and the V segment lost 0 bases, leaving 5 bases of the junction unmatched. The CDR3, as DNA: TGTGCCAGCAGTGAAGCTGGGACAGGGGCCCTCAATGAGCAGTTCTTC. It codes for CASSEAGTGALNEQFF.

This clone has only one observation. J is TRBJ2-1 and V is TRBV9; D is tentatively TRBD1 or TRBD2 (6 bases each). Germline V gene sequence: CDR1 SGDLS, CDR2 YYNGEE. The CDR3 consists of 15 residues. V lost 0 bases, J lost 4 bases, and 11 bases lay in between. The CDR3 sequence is CASSVGWGAYNEQFF. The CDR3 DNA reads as TGTGCCAGCAGCGTAGGGTGGGGGGCGTACAATGAGCAGTTCTTC.

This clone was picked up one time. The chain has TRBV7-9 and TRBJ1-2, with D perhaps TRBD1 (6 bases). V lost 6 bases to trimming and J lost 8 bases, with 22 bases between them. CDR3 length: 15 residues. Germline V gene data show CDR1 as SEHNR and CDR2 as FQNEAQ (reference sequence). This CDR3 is CASRPPTGPWEGYTF. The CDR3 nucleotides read TGTGCCAGCAGACCTCCTACAGGGCCCTGGGAAGGCTACACCTTC.

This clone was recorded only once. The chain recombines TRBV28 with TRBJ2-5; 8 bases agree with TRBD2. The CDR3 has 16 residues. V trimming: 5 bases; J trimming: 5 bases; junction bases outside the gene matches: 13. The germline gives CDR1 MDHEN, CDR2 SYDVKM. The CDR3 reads CASSRRGGEESETQYF. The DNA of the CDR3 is TGTGCCAGCAGTAGACGGGGGGGTGAGGAGAGCGAGACCCAGTACTTC.

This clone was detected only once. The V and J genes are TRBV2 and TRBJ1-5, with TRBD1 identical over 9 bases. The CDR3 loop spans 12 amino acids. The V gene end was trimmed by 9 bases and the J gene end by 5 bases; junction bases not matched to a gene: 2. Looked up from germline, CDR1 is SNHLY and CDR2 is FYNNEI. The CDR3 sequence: CASDRGYQPQHF. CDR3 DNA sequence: TGTGCCAGTGACAGGGGGTATCAGCCCCAGCATTTT.

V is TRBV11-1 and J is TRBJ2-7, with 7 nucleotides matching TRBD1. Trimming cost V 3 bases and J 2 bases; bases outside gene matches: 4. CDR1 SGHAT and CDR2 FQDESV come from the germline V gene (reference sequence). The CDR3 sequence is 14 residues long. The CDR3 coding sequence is TGTGCCAGCAGCTTGGGGACAGTTCCCTACGAGCAGTACTTC. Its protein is CASSLGTVPYEQYF.

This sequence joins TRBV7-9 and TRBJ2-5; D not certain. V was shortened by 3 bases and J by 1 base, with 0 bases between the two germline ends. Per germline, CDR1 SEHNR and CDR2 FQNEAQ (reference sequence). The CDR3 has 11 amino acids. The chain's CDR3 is CASSFQETQYF. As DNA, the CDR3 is TGTGCCAGCAGCTTCCAAGAGACCCAGTACTTC.

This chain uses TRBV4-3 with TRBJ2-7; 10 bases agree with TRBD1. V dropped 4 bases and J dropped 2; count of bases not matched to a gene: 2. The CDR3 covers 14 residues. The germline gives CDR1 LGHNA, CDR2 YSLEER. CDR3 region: CASSPGQGAYEQYF. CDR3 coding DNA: TGCGCCAGCAGCCCTGGACAGGGGGCCTACGAGCAGTACTTC.

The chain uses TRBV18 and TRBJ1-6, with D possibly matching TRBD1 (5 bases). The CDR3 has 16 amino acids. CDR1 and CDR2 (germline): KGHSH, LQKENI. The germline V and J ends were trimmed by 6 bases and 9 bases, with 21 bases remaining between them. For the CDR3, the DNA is TGTGCCAGCTCCCCATCGGGGGAAGGTCATCTTTCACCCCTCCACTTT. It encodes CASSPSGEGHLSPLHF.

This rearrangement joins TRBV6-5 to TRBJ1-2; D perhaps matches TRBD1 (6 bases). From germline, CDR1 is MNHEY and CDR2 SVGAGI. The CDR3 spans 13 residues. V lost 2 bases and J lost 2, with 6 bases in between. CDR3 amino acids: CASSYGGNYGYTF. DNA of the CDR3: TGTGCCAGCAGTTACGGGGGCAACTATGGCTACACCTTC.

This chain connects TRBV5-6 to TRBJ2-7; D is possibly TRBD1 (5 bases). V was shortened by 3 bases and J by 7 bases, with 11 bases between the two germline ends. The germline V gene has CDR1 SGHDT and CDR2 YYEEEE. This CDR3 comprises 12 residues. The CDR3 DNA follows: TGTGCCAGCAGCTCACAGGCTTTGGAGCAGTACTTC. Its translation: CASSSQALEQYF.

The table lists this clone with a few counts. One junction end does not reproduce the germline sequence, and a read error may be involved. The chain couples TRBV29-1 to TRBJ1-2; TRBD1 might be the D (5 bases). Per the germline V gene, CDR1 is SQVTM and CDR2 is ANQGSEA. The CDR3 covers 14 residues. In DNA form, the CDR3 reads TGCAGCGTAACCCCGGGGCTGAGGATCTATGGCCACACCTTC. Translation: CSVTPGLRIYGHTF.

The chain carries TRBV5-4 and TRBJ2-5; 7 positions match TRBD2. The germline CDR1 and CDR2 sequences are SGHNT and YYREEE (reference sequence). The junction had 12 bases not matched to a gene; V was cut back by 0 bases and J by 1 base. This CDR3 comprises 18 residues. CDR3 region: CASSLGAGTTKSQETQYF. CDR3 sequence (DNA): TGTGCCAGCAGCTTGGGCGCGGGGACTACAAAAAGCCAAGAGACCCAGTACTTC.

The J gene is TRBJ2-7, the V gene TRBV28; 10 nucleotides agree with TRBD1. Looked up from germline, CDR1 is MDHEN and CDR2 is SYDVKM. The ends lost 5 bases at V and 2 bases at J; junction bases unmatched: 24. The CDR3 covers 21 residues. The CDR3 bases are TGTGCCAGCAGTCCCATATCCCCGGGACAGGGGACCTCCGAATTCCCCTACGAGCAGTACTTC. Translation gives CASSPISPGQGTSEFPYEQYF.

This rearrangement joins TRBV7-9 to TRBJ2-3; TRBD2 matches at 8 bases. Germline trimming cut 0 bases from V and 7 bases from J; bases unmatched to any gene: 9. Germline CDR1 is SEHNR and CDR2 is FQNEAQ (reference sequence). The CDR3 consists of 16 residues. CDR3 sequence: CASSLALGTSWHTQYF. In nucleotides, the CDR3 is TGTGCCAGCAGCTTAGCCCTCGGGACTAGTTGGCATACGCAGTATTTT.

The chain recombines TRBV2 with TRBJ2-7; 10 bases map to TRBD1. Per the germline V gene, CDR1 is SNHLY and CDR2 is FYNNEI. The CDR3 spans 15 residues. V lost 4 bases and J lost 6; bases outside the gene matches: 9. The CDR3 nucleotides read TGTGCCAGCAGTGGAGCCGGGACAGGGGCCCTCGAGCAGTACTTC. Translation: CASSGAGTGALEQYF.

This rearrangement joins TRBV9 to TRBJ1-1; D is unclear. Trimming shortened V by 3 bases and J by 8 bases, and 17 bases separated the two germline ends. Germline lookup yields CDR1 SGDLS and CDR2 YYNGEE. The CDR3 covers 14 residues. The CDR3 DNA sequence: TGTGCCAGCAGCGACCCCATGATGGTGGGAGAAGCTTTCTTT. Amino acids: CASSDPMMVGEAFF.

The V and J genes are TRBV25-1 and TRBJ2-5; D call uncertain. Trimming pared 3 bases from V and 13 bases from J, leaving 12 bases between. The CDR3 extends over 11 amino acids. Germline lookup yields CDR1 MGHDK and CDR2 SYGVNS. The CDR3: CASSDFQAGYF. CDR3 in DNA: TGTGCCAGCAGTGATTTCCAGGCTGGGTACTTC.

This chain's CDR3 is CASSLGGTLPEYF. CDR3 DNA sequence: TGTGCCAGCAGTCTCGGGGGGACCCTACCCGAGTACTTC. The rearrangement joins TRBV25-1 to TRBJ2-4; TRBD2 agrees at 7 bases. The CDR3 contains 13 residues. V lost 5 bases, J lost 14 bases, and 12 bases stayed unmatched. Looked up from germline, CDR1 is MGHDK and CDR2 is SYGVNS.

This chain's CDR3 is CASSYSDREKLFF. CDR3 nucleotides: TGTGCCAGCAGTTACTCTGACAGGGAAAAACTGTTTTTT. The V call is TRBV6-5, the J call TRBJ1-4; TRBD1 is a possible D gene (6 bases). This CDR3 spans 13 amino acids. Trimming pared 0 bases from V and 8 bases from J, leaving 7 bases between. The germline CDR1 and CDR2 sequences are MNHEY and SVGAGI.